This TCR beta chain originates from a study of regulatory T cells in long-lasting Graves disease. Study observations and caveats: TCR diversity was lower in persistent than newly diagnosed Graves' disease. Persistent disease preferred TRBV28, TRBJ1-2 and TRBJ2-5.

V shed 0 bases and J shed 0 bases, with 6 bases lying between them. CDR3 length equals 14 residues. The germline V gene encodes CDR1 DFQATT and CDR2 SNEGSKA (reference sequence). In regard to this clonotype: The antigen is undetermined.

Time point noted: newly diagnosed GD, antithyroid drugs for less than 3 months. PBMC-derived RNA was used for the TCR library. TCR beta libraries were built with iRepertoire HTBI primers and Arm-PCR of CDR3 regions. In TCRdb, the multiplex PCR reads were re-called with MiXCR into one record per CDR3 protein. The table includes some 490,000 distinct CDR3 sequences, about 12% detected once. A further study also used this sample, focusing on T cells in Graves' hyperthyroidism and ophthalmopathy.

The sample was peripheral blood mononuclear cells (PBMCs), taken at new diagnosis, from a patient treated with antithyroid drugs. The chain joins TRBV20-1 to TRBJ1-5; weak D call: TRBD1 (5 bases). The source of this sequence is a woman aged 25 to 39 with Graves disease. The CDR3 DNA is TGCAGTGCTAGAGACAGGGATAGCAATCAGCCCCAGCATTTT. Amino acids: CSARDRDSNQPQHF.